The 26 T cell receptor beta chains given below trace back to one sample, sequenced in a study of vaccination and CD4 T cells after COVID-19. Treatment reported: approximately nine-day PBMC culture with coronavirus spike peptide pools or control peptides (ViraFEST assay). No antigens are known for them. At the Johns Hopkins FTIC core, DNA taken from cultured CD4+ T cells was sequenced by way of the Oncomine TCR Beta short-read assay. Via MiXCR, TCRdb re-called the PCR reads, giving one row per CDR3 protein. The sample records over 10,000 distinct CDR3 sequences, about two fifths being singletons. Source material: CD4+ T cells from blood, cultured in vitro. These receptors all stem from a human donor who had recovered from COVID-19.

The chain employs TRBV10-2 and TRBJ1-1; D is undetermined. Trimming removed 2 bases from V and 4 bases from J, with 5 bases in between. This CDR3 contains 12 residues. The germline gives CDR1 WSHSY, CDR2 SAAADI. CDR3 protein: CASSEAVTEAFF. CDR3 in DNA: TGCGCCAGCAGTGAGGCAGTCACTGAAGCTTTCTTT.

This chain connects TRBV5-1 to TRBJ1-2; 8 bases fit TRBD1. CDR1 is SGHRS and CDR2 is YFSETQ in the germline V gene. The CDR3 extends over 15 amino acids. The V gene end was trimmed by 4 bases and the J gene end by 8 bases; junction bases not matched to a gene: 13. Here the CDR3 DNA reads TGCGCCAGCAGCCCACGAGCCGGACAGGGCCTCGGCTACACCTTC. As protein: CASSPRAGQGLGYTF. The full variable domain, rest sourced from reference TRBV5-1 and TRBJ1-2, is KAGVTQTPRYLIKTRGQQVTLSCSPISGHRSVSWYQQTPGQGLQFLFEYFSETQRNKGNFPGRFSGRQFSNSRSEMNVSTLELGDSALYLCASSPRAGQGLGYTFGSGTRLTVV.

The genes are TRBV21-1 and TRBJ2-1; the DNA was not used to check the table's D call, TRBD2. TRBV21-1 counts as a pseudogene. The CDR3 consists of 11 residues. DNA for the CDR3: TGTGCCAGCAGCACTTCCCTCCCGCAGTTCTTC. It yields the protein CASSTSLPQFF.

This clonotype was seen a few times. The chain recombines TRBV7-2 with TRBJ1-2, with a tentative D call TRBD1 (6 bases). Looked up from germline, CDR1 is SGHTA and CDR2 is FQGNSA. CDR3 length: 13 amino acids. V was cut by 6 bases and J by 8 bases, with 16 bases left in between. CDR3 bases: TGTGCCAGCAGACGCGCCAACAGGGACGGCTACACCTTC. It is translated as CASRRANRDGYTF.

The chain combines TRBV6-5 with TRBJ1-1, with TRBD1 matching 7 bases. Germline V gives CDR1 MNHEY, CDR2 SVGAGI. V was pared by 0 bases and J by 7 bases, with 11 bases of the junction left unmatched. This CDR3 has 16 residues. CDR3 loop: CASSYSGQGERGEAFF. Here the CDR3 DNA reads TGTGCCAGCAGTTACTCGGGCCAGGGGGAAAGGGGTGAAGCTTTCTTT.

V usage is TRBV20-1 and J usage is TRBJ2-7; 7 bases fit TRBD1. The V segment lost 6 bases and the J segment 0 bases; nucleotides outside the gene matches: 5. The germline V gene encodes CDR1 DFQATT and CDR2 SNEGSKA (reference sequence). The CDR3 is made up of 13 amino acids. The CDR3 sequence: CSAPDRSSYEQYF. The DNA for the CDR3 is TGCAGTGCGCCGGACAGGAGCTCCTACGAGCAGTACTTC.

Worth noting for this clonotype: Relative to the germline gene, one junction end is altered; a read error may explain this. V usage is TRBV20-1 and J usage is TRBJ2-1; 7 bases fit TRBD1. Per germline, CDR1 DFQATT and CDR2 SNEGSKA (reference sequence). CDR3 length equals 14 residues. The CDR3 region has the DNA TGCAGTACTAGTGGGCAGGGGGACTACAATGAGCAGTTCTTC. Its translation: CSTSGQGDYNEQFF.

This sequence joins TRBV15 and TRBJ2-7; 8 nucleotides align to TRBD1. With 9 bases clipped from V and 2 bases from J, the junction kept 6 bases outside the gene matches. The CDR3 spans 13 residues. Germline CDR1 reads LNHNV; CDR2 reads YYDKDF (reference sequence). In nucleotides, the CDR3 is TGTGCCACAGCCGGGACAGGAGCCTACGAGCAGTACTTC. This gives the protein CATAGTGAYEQYF.

The J gene is TRBJ2-2, the V gene TRBV6-1; tentatively, D is TRBD1 (6 bases). The V gene's germline CDR1 is MNHNS and CDR2 SASEGT. Trimming left V 5 bases short and J 0 bases short, with 13 bases between. The CDR3 contains 16 residues. The CDR3 region is CASSRRTATNTGELFF. CDR3 DNA: TGTGCCAGCAGTCGACGGACAGCGACGAACACCGGGGAGCTGTTTTTT.

The chain recombines TRBV6-1 with TRBJ2-3; 10 nucleotides agree with TRBD2. CDR3 length: 15 amino acids. Trimming took 8 bases from V and 1 from J; bases not matched to a gene: 6. Germline lookup yields CDR1 MNHNS and CDR2 SASEGT. CDR3 in DNA: TGTGCCAGCTCCGAAGGGACTAGCGGCACAGATACGCAGTATTTT. It yields the protein CASSEGTSGTDTQYF.

The rearrangement links TRBV2 to TRBJ2-5; D is uncertain. This CDR3 spans 10 amino acids. The V gene lost 6 bases and the J gene lost 1 base, with 0 bases spanning the gap. The germline gives CDR1 SNHLY, CDR2 FYNNEI. Here the CDR3 reads CASSQETQYF. The CDR3 DNA sequence: TGTGCCAGCAGCCAAGAGACCCAGTACTTC.

This clonotype was observed a few times. CDR3 coding DNA: TGTGCCAGCAGCTTGGGGGACTCCTCCCCCCAGGGAGCTTTCTTT. The encoded protein is CASSLGDSSPQGAFF. The chain recombines TRBV11-3 with TRBJ1-1; the D gene is possibly TRBD1 (5 bases). Germline V gene data show CDR1 as SGHNT and CDR2 as YENEEA. V was shortened by 3 bases and J by 10 bases, with 21 bases between the two germline ends. CDR3 length: 15 residues.

V usage is TRBV7-2 and J usage is TRBJ2-1; D is perhaps TRBD1 (6 bases). CDR3 length: 15 residues. Deletions cut 5 bases from V and 7 bases from J, with 18 bases between. CDR1 and CDR2 (germline): SGHTA, FQGNSA. DNA for the CDR3: TGTGCCAGCAGCCCAGACTCGGGGACACGGAATGAGCAGTTCTTC. This codes for CASSPDSGTRNEQFF.

Only a few counts were recorded for this clonotype. V gene TRBV7-9 combines with J gene TRBJ1-6; perhaps TRBD1 as D (5 bases). Germline loops: CDR1 SEHNR, CDR2 FQNEAQ (reference sequence). The V gene lost 1 base and the J gene lost 14 bases, with 15 bases spanning the gap. The CDR3 covers 14 residues. DNA for the CDR3: TGTGCCAGCAGCTTAGACGGCAGGGCCGGGGCCCTCCACTTT. It is translated as CASSLDGRAGALHF.

The chain employs TRBV24-1 and TRBJ2-3; D uncertain. The CDR3 is 12 residues long. Trimming took off 6 bases at V and 1 base at J, with 4 bases between the two ends. Germline CDR1 KGHDR, CDR2 SFDVKD. The CDR3 DNA is TGTGCCACCAGTCCAGGCACAGATACGCAGTATTTT. Its protein product is CATSPGTDTQYF.

CDR3 amino acids: CASSQGGGPHGYTF. Here the CDR3 DNA reads TGTGCCAGCAGCCAGGGTGGGGGGCCCCATGGCTACACCTTC. The V call is TRBV7-9, the J call TRBJ1-2; D is possibly TRBD1 (6 bases). Germline loops: CDR1 SEHNR, CDR2 FQNEAQ (reference sequence). The CDR3 sequence is 14 residues long. Trimming pared 5 bases from V and 6 bases from J, leaving 16 bases between.

This clonotype was found a few times. This chain links TRBV21-1 with TRBJ2-5; TRBD1 reflects the table's D call only, with no check against the DNA. TRBV21-1 is described as a pseudogene. This CDR3 is built from 20 residues. CDR3: CASSKDLAGVEGARFETQYF. The CDR3 DNA sequence: TGTGCCAGCAGCAAAGACCTGGCGGGAGTCGAGGGGGCCAGGTTTGAGACCCAGTACTTC.

The V and J genes are TRBV7-9 and TRBJ2-3, with a tentative D call TRBD1 (5 bases). V lost 5 bases and J lost 0, with 15 bases in between. Germline values: CDR1 SEHNR, CDR2 FQNEAQ (reference sequence). The CDR3 length is 16 residues. Written as DNA, the CDR3 is TGTGCCAGCAGCCCTATCGTCCAGGGTAGCACAGATACGCAGTATTTT. It specifies CASSPIVQGSTDTQYF. Looking up the rest from reference TRBV7-9 and TRBJ2-3 gives the full variable domain: DTGVSQNPRHKITKRGQNVTFRCDPISEHNRLYWYRQTLGQGPEFLTYFQNEAQLEKSRLLSDRFSAERPKGSFSTLEIQRTEQGDSAMYLCASSPIVQGSTDTQYFGPGTRLTVL.

This chain links TRBV11-2 with TRBJ1-3; a weak D match, TRBD1 (6 bases). V was pared by 8 bases and J by 3 bases, with 20 bases between. Germline V gene sequence: CDR1 SGHAT, CDR2 FQNNGV. The CDR3 is 16 amino acids. The DNA of the CDR3 is TGTGCCAGCGCCCTTGAGAGGGGGGGCGGTGGAAACACCATATATTTT. Translated, it gives CASALERGGGGNTIYF.

This chain links TRBV30 with TRBJ1-5; D is undetermined. The V end was cut by 4 bases, the J end by 0 bases, with 7 bases between. There are 13 residues in the CDR3. Germline V gene data show CDR1 as GTSNPN and CDR2 as SVGIG (reference sequence). The CDR3 coding sequence is TGTGCCTGGACTGGCAGTAGCAATCAGCCCCAGCATTTT. Protein: CAWTGSSNQPQHF.

This clonotype was counted between two and nine times. This CDR3 reads CASSLSGIRETQYF. The CDR3 coding sequence is TGTGCCAGCAGCTTATCGGGAATCCGGGAGACCCAGTACTTC. The chain couples TRBV7-3 to TRBJ2-5; D is perhaps TRBD2 (5 bases). Germline CDR1 is SGHTA and CDR2 is FQGTGA. The V end was cut by 2 bases, the J end by 5 bases, with 12 bases between. The length of the CDR3 is 14 residues.

V and J are TRBV7-9 and TRBJ1-2; 8 positions agree with TRBD1. Trimming at V came to 4 bases and at J to 1 base, leaving 8 bases not matched to a gene. The CDR3 sequence is 16 residues long. Looked up from germline, CDR1 is SEHNR and CDR2 is FQNEAQ (reference sequence). CDR3 nucleotide sequence: TGTGCCAGCAGCTCCGGGACAGGATATCTTAACTATGGCTACACCTTC. Its translation: CASSSGTGYLNYGYTF.

The chain carries TRBV4-2 and TRBJ1-2; D gene ambiguous. This CDR3 region has 15 residues. Germline CDR1 reads LGHNA; CDR2 reads YNFKEQ. V was shortened by 0 bases and J by 4 bases, with 12 bases between the two germline ends. This CDR3 reads CASSQDVTDRYGYTF. In DNA, the CDR3 is TGTGCCAGCAGCCAAGATGTCACAGATCGCTATGGCTACACCTTC.

The chain is built from TRBV7-2 and TRBJ2-7, with D possibly being TRBD2 (5 bases). This CDR3 region has 14 residues. Germline assignment: CDR1 SGHTA and CDR2 FQGNSA. V was clipped by 5 bases and J by 4 bases, with 15 bases between them. The CDR3: CASSDTSLSYEQYF. The CDR3 coding sequence is TGTGCCAGCAGCGATACTAGTCTGTCATACGAGCAGTACTTC.

The chain has TRBV11-3 and TRBJ2-1; 8 bases map to TRBD2. Germline trimming cut 5 bases from V and 9 bases from J; bases unmatched to any gene: 6. This CDR3 spans 13 amino acids. Germline V gene lookup returns CDR1 SGHNT and CDR2 YENEEA. Here the CDR3 reads CASSRGGRGEQFF. The CDR3 DNA follows: TGTGCCAGCAGCCGCGGGGGGCGGGGTGAGCAGTTCTTC.

This chain links TRBV28 with TRBJ2-7; D not resolved. Trimming left V 1 base short and J 5 bases short, with 15 bases between. There are 15 residues in the CDR3. Germline lookup yields CDR1 MDHEN and CDR2 SYDVKM. In DNA, the CDR3 is TGTGCCAGCAGTTTATTTGCCAACACCGGCAACGAGCAGTACTTC. It translates to CASSLFANTGNEQYF. Full variable domain (outside the CDR3, taken from reference TRBV28 and TRBJ2-7): DVKVTQSSRYLVKRTGEKVFLECVQDMDHENMFWYRQDPGLGLRLIYFSYDVKMKEKGDIPEGYSVSREKKERFSLILESASTNQTSMYLCASSLFANTGNEQYFGPGTRLTVT.